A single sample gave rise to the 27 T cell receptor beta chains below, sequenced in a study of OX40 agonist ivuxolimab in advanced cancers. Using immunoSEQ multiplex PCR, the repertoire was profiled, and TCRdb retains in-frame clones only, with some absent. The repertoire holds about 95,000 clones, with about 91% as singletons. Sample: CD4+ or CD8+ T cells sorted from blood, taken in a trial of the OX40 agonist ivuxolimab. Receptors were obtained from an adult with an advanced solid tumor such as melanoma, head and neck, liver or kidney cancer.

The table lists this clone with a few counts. CDR3 region: CASSPNPRQGTETQYF. The CDR3 DNA reads as TGTGCCAGCAGCCCCAACCCCCGACAGGGCACAGAGACCCAGTACTTC. V and J are TRBV7-8 and TRBJ2-5; 7 nucleotides agree with TRBD1. Germline trimming cut 5 bases from V and 4 bases from J; bases unmatched to any gene: 13. CDR3 length equals 16 residues. Germline assignment: CDR1 SGHVS and CDR2 FQNEAQ.

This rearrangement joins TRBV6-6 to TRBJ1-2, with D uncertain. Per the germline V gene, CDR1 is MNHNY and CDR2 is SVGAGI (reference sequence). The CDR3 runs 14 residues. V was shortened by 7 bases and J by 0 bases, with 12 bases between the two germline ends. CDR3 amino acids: CASTTTLANYGYTF. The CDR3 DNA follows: TGTGCCAGCACTACCACTCTAGCTAACTATGGCTACACCTTC.

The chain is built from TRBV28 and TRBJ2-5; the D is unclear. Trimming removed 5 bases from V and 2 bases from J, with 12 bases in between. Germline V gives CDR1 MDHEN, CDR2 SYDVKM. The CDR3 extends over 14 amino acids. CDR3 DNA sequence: TGTGCCAGCAGTCCCCCCCCGCCACAAGAGACCCAGTACTTC. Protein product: CASSPPPPQETQYF. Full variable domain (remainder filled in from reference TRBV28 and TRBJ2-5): DVKVTQSSRYLVKRTGEKVFLECVQDMDHENMFWYRQDPGLGLRLIYFSYDVKMKEKGDIPEGYSVSREKKERFSLILESASTNQTSMYLCASSPPPPQETQYFGPGTRLLVL.

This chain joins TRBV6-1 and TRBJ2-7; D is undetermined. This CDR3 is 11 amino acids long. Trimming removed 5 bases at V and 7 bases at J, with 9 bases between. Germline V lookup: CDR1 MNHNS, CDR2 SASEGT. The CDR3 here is CASSRFGEQYF. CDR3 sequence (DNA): TGTGCCAGCAGTCGGTTCGGGGAGCAGTACTTC.

CDR3 nucleotide sequence: TGCGCCAGCAGCGGACTAGCGGGAGGAGAAGAGACCCAGTACTTC. It yields the protein CASSGLAGGEETQYF. The chain carries TRBV5-1 and TRBJ2-5, with 14 bases lining up with TRBD2. The germline gives CDR1 SGHRS, CDR2 YFSETQ. With 4 bases clipped from V and 3 bases from J, the junction kept 2 bases outside the gene matches. The CDR3 has 15 amino acids.

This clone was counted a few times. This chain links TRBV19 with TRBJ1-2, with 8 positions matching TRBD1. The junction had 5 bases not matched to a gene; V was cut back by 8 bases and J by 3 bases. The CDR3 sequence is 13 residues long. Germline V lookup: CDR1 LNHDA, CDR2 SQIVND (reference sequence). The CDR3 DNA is TGTGCCAGTGCTCAGGGGGCCTACTATGGCTACACCTTC. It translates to CASAQGAYYGYTF.

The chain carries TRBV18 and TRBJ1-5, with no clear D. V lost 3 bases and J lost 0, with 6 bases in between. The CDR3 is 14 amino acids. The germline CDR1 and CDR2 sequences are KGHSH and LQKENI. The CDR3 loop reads CASSPGDSNQPQHF. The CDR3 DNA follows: TGTGCCAGCTCACCCGGGGATAGCAATCAGCCCCAGCATTTT.

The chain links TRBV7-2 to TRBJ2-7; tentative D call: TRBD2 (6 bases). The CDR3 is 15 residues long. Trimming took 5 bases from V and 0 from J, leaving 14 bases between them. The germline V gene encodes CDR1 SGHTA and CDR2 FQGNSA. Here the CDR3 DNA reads TGTGCCAGCAGCCAGGGAGTAGCGGTCTCCTACGAGCAGTACTTC. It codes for CASSQGVAVSYEQYF.

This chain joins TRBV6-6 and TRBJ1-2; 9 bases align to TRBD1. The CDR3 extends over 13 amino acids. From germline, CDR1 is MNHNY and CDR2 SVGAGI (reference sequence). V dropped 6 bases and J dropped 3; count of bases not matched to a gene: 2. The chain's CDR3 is CASRRDRDYGYTF. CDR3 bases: TGTGCCAGCAGACGGGACAGGGACTATGGCTACACCTTC.

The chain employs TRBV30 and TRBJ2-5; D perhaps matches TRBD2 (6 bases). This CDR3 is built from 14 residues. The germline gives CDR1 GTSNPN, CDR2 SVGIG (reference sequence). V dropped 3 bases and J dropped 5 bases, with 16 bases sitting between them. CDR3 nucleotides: TGTGCCTGGAGGGGAGTAGGGGCGGGGGAGACCCAGTACTTC. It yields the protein CAWRGVGAGETQYF.

The DNA of the CDR3 is TGTGCCAGCAGCTTAGTAAGGGCAGATACGCAGTATTTT. It specifies CASSLVRADTQYF. The rearrangement links TRBV7-2 to TRBJ2-3; D gene ambiguous. Germline-derived CDR1 and CDR2 are SGHTA and FQGNSA. This CDR3 contains 13 residues. Deletions cut 1 base from V and 4 bases from J, with 6 bases between.

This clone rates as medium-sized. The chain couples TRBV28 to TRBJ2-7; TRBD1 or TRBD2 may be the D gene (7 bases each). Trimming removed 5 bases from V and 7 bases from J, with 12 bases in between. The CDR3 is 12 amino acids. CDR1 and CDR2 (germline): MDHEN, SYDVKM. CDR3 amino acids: CASSGRGREQYF. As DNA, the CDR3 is TGTGCCAGCAGTGGGAGGGGGCGAGAGCAGTACTTC.

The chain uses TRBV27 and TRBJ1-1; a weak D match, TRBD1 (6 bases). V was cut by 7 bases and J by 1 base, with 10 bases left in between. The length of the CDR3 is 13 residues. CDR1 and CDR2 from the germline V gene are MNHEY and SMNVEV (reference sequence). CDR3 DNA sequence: TGTGCCAGCAAGCGGGACACGAACACTGAAGCTTTCTTT. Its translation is CASKRDTNTEAFF.

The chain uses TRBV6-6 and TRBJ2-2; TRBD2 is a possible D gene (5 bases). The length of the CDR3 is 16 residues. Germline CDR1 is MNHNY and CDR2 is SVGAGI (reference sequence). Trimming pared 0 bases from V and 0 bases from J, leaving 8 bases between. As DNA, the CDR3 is TGTGCCAGCAGTTACTCGACTAACGCGAACACCGGGGAGCTGTTTTTT. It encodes CASSYSTNANTGELFF.

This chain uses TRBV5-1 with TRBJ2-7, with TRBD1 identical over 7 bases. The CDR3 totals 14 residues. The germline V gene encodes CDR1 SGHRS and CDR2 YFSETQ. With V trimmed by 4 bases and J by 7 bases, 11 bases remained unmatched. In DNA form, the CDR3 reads TGCGCCAGCAGCCTTGACGACAGGGTTGGGGAGCAGTACTTC. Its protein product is CASSLDDRVGEQYF.

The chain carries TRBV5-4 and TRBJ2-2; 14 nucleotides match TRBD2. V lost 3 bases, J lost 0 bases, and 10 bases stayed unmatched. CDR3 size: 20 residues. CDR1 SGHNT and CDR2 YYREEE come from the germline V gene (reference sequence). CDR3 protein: CASSSLLTSGRASNTGELFF. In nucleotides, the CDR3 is TGTGCCAGCAGCTCCCTTTTGACTAGCGGGAGGGCCTCGAACACCGGGGAGCTGTTTTTT. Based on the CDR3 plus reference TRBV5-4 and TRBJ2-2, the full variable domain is ETGVTQSPTHLIKTRGQQVTLRCSSQSGHNTVSWYQQALGQGPQFIFQYYREEENGRGNFPPRFSGLQFPNYSSELNVNALELDDSALYLCASSSLLTSGRASNTGELFFGEGSRLTVL.

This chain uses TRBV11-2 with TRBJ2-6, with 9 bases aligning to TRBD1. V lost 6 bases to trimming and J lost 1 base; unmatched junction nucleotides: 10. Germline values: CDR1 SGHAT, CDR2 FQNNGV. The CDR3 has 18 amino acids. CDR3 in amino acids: CASRGSWDRASGANVLTF. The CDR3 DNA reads TGTGCCAGCAGAGGGTCTTGGGACAGGGCTTCTGGGGCCAACGTCCTGACTTTC.

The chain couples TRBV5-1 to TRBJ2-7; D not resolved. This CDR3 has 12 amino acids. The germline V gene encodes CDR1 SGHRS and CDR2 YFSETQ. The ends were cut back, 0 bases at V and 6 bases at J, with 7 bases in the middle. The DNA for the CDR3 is TGCGCCAGCAGCTTGGGAGGAGTCGAGCAGTACTTC. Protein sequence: CASSLGGVEQYF.

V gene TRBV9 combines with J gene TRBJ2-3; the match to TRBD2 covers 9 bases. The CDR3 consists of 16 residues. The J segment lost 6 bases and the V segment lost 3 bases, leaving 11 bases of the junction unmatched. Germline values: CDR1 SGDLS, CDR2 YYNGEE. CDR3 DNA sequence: TGTGCCAGCAGCGCCCGGGGTAGCGGGAGTGGGGATACGCAGTATTTT. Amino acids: CASSARGSGSGDTQYF.

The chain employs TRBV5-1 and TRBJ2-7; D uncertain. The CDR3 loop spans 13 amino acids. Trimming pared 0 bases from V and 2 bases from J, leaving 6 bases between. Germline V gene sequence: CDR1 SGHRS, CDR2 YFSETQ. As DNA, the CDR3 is TGCGCCAGCAGCTTGGGGGAACCCTACGAGCAGTACTTC. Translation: CASSLGEPYEQYF. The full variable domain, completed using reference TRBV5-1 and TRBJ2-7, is KAGVTQTPRYLIKTRGQQVTLSCSPISGHRSVSWYQQTPGQGLQFLFEYFSETQRNKGNFPGRFSGRQFSNSRSEMNVSTLELGDSALYLCASSLGEPYEQYFGPGTRLTVT.

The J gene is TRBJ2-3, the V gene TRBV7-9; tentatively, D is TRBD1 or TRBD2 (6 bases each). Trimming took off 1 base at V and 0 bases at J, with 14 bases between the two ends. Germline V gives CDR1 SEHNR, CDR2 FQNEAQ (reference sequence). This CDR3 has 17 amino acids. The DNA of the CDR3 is TGTGCCAGCAGCTTAGGACTAGTGGGGGCTAGCACAGATACGCAGTATTTT. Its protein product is CASSLGLVGASTDTQYF. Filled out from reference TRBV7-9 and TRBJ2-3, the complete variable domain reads DTGVSQNPRHKITKRGQNVTFRCDPISEHNRLYWYRQTLGQGPEFLTYFQNEAQLEKSRLLSDRFSAERPKGSFSTLEIQRTEQGDSAMYLCASSLGLVGASTDTQYFGPGTRLTVL.

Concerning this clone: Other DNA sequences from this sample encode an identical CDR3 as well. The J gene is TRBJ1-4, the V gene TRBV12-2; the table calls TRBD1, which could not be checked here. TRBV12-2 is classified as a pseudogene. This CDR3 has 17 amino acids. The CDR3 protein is CASRLGRDRPTNEKLFF. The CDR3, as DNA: TGTGCAAGTCGCTTAGGCCGGGACAGACCAACTAATGAAAAACTGTTTTTT.

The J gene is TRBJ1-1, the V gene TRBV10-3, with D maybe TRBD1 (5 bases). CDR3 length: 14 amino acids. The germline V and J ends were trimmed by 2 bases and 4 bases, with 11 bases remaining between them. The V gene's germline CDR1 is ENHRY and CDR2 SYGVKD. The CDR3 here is CAISEGRATTEAFF. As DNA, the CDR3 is TGTGCCATCAGTGAGGGCAGGGCGACCACTGAAGCTTTCTTT.

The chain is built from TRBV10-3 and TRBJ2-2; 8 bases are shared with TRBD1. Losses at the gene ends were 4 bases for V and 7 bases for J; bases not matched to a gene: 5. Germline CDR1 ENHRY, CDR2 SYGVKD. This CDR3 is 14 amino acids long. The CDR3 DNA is TGTGCCATCAGTGTCGGGACAGGCGGCGGGGAGCTGTTTTTT. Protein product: CAISVGTGGGELFF.

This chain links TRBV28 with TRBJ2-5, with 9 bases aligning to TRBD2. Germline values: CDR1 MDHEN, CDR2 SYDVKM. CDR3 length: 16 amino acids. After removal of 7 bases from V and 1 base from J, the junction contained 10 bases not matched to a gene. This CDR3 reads CASIAGLASFQETQYF. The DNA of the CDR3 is TGTGCCAGCATCGCCGGACTAGCGAGTTTCCAAGAGACCCAGTACTTC.

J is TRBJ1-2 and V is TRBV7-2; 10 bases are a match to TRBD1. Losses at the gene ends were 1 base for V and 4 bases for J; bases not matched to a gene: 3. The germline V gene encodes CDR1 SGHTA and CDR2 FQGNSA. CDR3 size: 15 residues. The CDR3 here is CASSLGQGASYGYTF. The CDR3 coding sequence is TGTGCCAGCAGCTTAGGACAGGGGGCTTCCTATGGCTACACCTTC.

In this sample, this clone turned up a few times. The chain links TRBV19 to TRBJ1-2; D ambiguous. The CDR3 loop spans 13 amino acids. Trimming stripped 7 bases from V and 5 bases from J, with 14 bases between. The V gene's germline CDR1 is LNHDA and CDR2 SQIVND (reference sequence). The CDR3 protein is CASTSLGGYGYTF. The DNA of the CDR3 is TGTGCCAGTACCTCCCTTGGAGGGTATGGCTACACCTTC.